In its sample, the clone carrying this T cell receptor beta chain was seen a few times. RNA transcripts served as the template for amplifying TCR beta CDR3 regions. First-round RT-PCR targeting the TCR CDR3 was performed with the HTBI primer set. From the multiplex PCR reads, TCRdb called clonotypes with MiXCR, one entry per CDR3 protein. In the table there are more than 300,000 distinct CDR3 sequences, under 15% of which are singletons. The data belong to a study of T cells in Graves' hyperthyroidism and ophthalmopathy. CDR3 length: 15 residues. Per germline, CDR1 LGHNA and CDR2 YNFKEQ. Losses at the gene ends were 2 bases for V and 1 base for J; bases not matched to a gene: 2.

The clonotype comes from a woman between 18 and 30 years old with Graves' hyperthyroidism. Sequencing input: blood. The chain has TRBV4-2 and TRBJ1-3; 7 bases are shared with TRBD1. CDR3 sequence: CASSQTQGSGNTIYF. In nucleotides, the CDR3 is TGTGCCAGCAGCCAAACACAGGGGTCTGGAAACACCATATATTTT.